Each of the 8 T cell receptor beta chains below was sequenced from the same sample in a study of OX40 agonist ivuxolimab in advanced cancers. The library was generated by the immunoSEQ multiplex PCR assay. Held by TCRdb, this immuneACCESS table contains in-frame sequences only and omits some clones. Under half of the omission traces to an unresolved V gene where checked; the cause of the rest is unknown. This sample comprises around 100,000 clones, 85% to 90% of them detected only once. The ten top clones hold around 1.5% of the sample. The specimen was CD4+ or CD8+ T cells sorted from blood, collected in a trial of the OX40 agonist ivuxolimab. These TCRs come from an adult with an advanced solid tumor such as melanoma, head and neck, liver or kidney cancer.

The sample holds one count of this clone. The V and J genes are TRBV18 and TRBJ2-3, with 9 positions matching TRBD2. CDR3 length: 15 amino acids. CDR1 and CDR2 from the germline V gene are KGHSH and LQKENI. The V segment lost 3 bases and the J segment 0 bases; nucleotides outside the gene matches: 1. CDR3 nucleotides: TGTGCCAGCTCACCCACTAGCGGGAGCACAGATACGCAGTATTTT. This gives the protein CASSPTSGSTDTQYF.

The V call is TRBV30, the J call TRBJ2-1, with 11 nucleotides matching TRBD1. From germline, CDR1 is GTSNPN and CDR2 SVGIG (reference sequence). The CDR3 consists of 18 residues. Trimming cost V 4 bases and J 4 bases; bases outside gene matches: 15. The chain's CDR3 is CAWNSDRGQMLGYNEQFF. The DNA of the CDR3 is TGTGCCTGGAACTCGGACAGGGGGCAAATGTTAGGGTACAATGAGCAGTTCTTC.

This chain joins TRBV5-4 and TRBJ1-4, with 9 nucleotides matching TRBD1. This CDR3 region has 16 residues. V lost 3 bases, J lost 1 base, and 4 bases stayed unmatched. Looked up from germline, CDR1 is SGHNT and CDR2 is YYREEE (reference sequence). The CDR3 protein is CASSSDRGLTNEKLFF. DNA for the CDR3: TGTGCCAGCAGCTCAGACAGGGGGTTAACTAATGAAAAACTGTTTTTT. Using reference TRBV5-4 and TRBJ1-4 for the parts outside the CDR3, the full variable domain is ETGVTQSPTHLIKTRGQQVTLRCSSQSGHNTVSWYQQALGQGPQFIFQYYREEENGRGNFPPRFSGLQFPNYSSELNVNALELDDSALYLCASSSDRGLTNEKLFFGSGTQLSVL.

Judged by abundance, this clone is medium-sized (0.01 to 0.1%). This sequence joins TRBV2 and TRBJ1-1, with D hard to call. The V end was cut by 5 bases, the J end by 0 bases, with 7 bases between. This CDR3 region has 13 residues. Looked up from germline, CDR1 is SNHLY and CDR2 is FYNNEI. CDR3 protein: CASSNIMNTEAFF. The CDR3 nucleotides are TGTGCCAGCAGTAATATCATGAACACTGAAGCTTTCTTT.

This chain uses TRBV7-9 with TRBJ2-7; the D gene is possibly TRBD1 (5 bases). The V and J ends lost 1 base and 2 bases respectively, with 9 bases between them. The CDR3 has 14 amino acids. Germline CDR1 SEHNR, CDR2 FQNEAQ (reference sequence). CDR3 protein: CASSLGQWTYEQYF. The CDR3 region has the DNA TGTGCCAGCAGCTTAGGACAGTGGACCTACGAGCAGTACTTC.

The chain is built from TRBV2 and TRBJ2-2, with TRBD2 identical over 8 bases. V gave up 9 bases and J gave up 4 bases; unmatched junction bases: 16. The CDR3 spans 17 residues. Germline loops: CDR1 SNHLY, CDR2 FYNNEI. CDR3 bases: TGTGCCAGGGGCCCATTGTTGGCGGGGGGAAGCACCGGGGAGCTGTTTTTT. Translating it yields CARGPLLAGGSTGELFF. Full variable domain (missing parts from reference TRBV2 and TRBJ2-2): EPEVTQTPSHQVTQMGQEVILRCVPISNHLYFYWYRQILGQKVEFLVSFYNNEISEKSEIFDDQFSVERPDGSNFTLKIRSTKLEDSAMYFCARGPLLAGGSTGELFFGEGSRLTVL.

The rearrangement uses TRBV19 and TRBJ1-4, with TRBD1 as a possible D gene (6 bases). Germline CDR1 reads LNHDA; CDR2 reads SQIVND (reference sequence). The CDR3 has 15 residues. Trimming took off 1 base at V and 5 bases at J, with 11 bases between the two ends. CDR3 sequence: CASSIATGPNEKLFF. In nucleotides, the CDR3 is TGTGCCAGTAGTATAGCCACAGGGCCGAATGAAAAACTGTTTTTT.

Only a few counts were recorded for this clone. The chain has TRBV18 and TRBJ2-5; weak D call: TRBD1 (5 bases). Germline values: CDR1 KGHSH, CDR2 LQKENI. Trimming removed 4 bases at V and 3 bases at J, with 9 bases between. CDR3 length equals 13 residues. CDR3 in amino acids: CASSLGQEETQYF. CDR3 DNA: TGTGCCAGCTCACTCGGACAAGAAGAGACCCAGTACTTC.